This T cell receptor beta chain comes out of a study of blood T cell repertoires in COVID-19. Study context: Samples representing acute and convalescent COVID-19 were sourced from the United States, Italy and Spain. From T cells, B-cell-depleted T cells, or PBMCs came the material, which was cDNA or gDNA.

The CDR3 totals 12 residues. The V segment lost 8 bases and the J segment 4 bases; nucleotides outside the gene matches: 4. Germline assignment: CDR1 LNHDA and CDR2 SQIVND (reference sequence). Under the authors' procedure: Amplification of reference gene primers was used by the study to estimate nucleated cell counts. Some clones are missing from TCRdb's copy, which holds only in-frame ones; the method was immunoSEQ multiplex PCR. V and J calls plus clone size are reproduced from that table; the DNA served to infer D and trimming. The table shows approximately 140,000 clones, with around 80% occurring only once.

The clonotype originates from a man aged 60-69 years with acute or convalescent COVID-19. The chain uses TRBV19 and TRBJ2-5; 7 bases are a match to TRBD1. Material for sequencing was peripheral blood. The CDR3 protein is CASGYRGETQYF. DNA for the CDR3: TGTGCCAGTGGGTACAGGGGAGAGACCCAGTACTTC.